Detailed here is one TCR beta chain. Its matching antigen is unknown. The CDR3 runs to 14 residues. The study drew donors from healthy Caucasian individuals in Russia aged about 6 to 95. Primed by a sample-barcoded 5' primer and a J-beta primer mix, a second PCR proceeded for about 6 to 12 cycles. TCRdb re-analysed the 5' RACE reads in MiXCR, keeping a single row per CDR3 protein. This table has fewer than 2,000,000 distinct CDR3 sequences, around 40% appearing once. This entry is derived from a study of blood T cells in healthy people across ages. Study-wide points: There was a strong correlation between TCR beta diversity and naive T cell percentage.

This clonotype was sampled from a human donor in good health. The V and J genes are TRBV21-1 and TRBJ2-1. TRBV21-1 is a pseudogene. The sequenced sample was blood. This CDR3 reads CASSKPIVHNEQFF. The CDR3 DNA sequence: TGTGCCAGCAGCAAGCCCATTGTTCACAATGAGCAGTTCTTC.